This passage covers 30 T cell receptor beta chains from one sample sequenced in a study of T-cell memory formation after mild COVID-19. MiXCR was run by TCRdb on the 5' RACE reads, yielding one entry per CDR3 protein. Among some 300,000 distinct CDR3 sequences listed, 20% to 25% were seen once. Sequencing was carried out using PBMCs or a T cell subset sorted from them (not recorded which). The origin of the receptors is a man between 18 and 29 years old who had mild COVID-19 (a few samples of this study predate the infection). Cell type and time point are not known.

This chain connects TRBV7-6 to TRBJ2-3; 10 bases agree with TRBD2. The CDR3 covers 17 residues. Germline V CDR1 and CDR2: SGHVS, FNYEAQ. V lost 1 base and J lost 2; bases outside the gene matches: 6. The CDR3 DNA follows: TGTGCCAGCAGCTTAGGGAGCGGGGGGGAATTCACAGATACGCAGTATTTT. Its translation: CASSLGSGGEFTDTQYF.

The gene calls are TRBV5-1 and TRBJ1-2, with 9 bases identical to TRBD1. The germline V gene has CDR1 SGHRS and CDR2 YFSETQ. This CDR3 has 15 amino acids. J gave up 8 bases and V 0 bases, and 8 bases lay outside the gene matches. The CDR3 region has the DNA TGCGCCAGCAGCTTGGGGGACAGGGCGCCGAACGGCTACACCTTC. Residues: CASSLGDRAPNGYTF.

The chain links TRBV7-9 to TRBJ1-1, with D unresolved. V lost 1 base and J lost 13, with 13 bases in between. Germline V CDR1 and CDR2: SEHNR, FQNEAQ (reference sequence). The CDR3 spans 12 residues. The CDR3 coding sequence is TGTGCCAGCAGCTTAGACCCCGGGGTAGTTTTCTTT. It encodes CASSLDPGVVFF.

This clonotype turned up a few times. The gene calls are TRBV7-3 and TRBJ2-3; 12 positions match TRBD2. The CDR3 has 14 residues. V was clipped by 5 bases and J by 7 bases; unmatched bases: 4. Germline loops: CDR1 SGHTA, CDR2 FQGTGA. Here the CDR3 reads CASSQTSGGNTQYF. CDR3 nucleotide sequence: TGTGCCAGCAGCCAGACTAGCGGGGGTAATACGCAGTATTTT.

This clonotype was seen only a few times. The chain is built from TRBV5-1 and TRBJ2-1; TRBD1 matches at 11 bases. V shed 3 bases, J shed 8 bases, and the junction held 4 bases outside the gene matches. CDR3 length: 14 residues. CDR1 SGHRS and CDR2 YFSETQ come from the germline V gene. The CDR3 here is CASSYGQGADEQFF. The CDR3 DNA follows: TGCGCCAGCAGCTATGGACAGGGGGCCGATGAGCAGTTCTTC.

This rearrangement joins TRBV29-1 to TRBJ1-1, with 8 bases fitting TRBD1. In germline, CDR1 is SQVTM, CDR2 ANQGSEA. This CDR3 contains 12 residues. The trim removed 6 bases at V and 4 bases at J, leaving 4 bases unmatched. CDR3 DNA sequence: TGCAGCGTGCGGACAGGGTCCACTGAAGCTTTCTTT. It codes for CSVRTGSTEAFF.

A few counts support this clonotype. This chain uses TRBV6-2 or TRBV6-3 with TRBJ2-7; D uncertain. The germline V gene encodes CDR1 MNHEY and CDR2 SVGEGT. The CDR3 is 13 residues long. V shed 6 bases and J shed 2 bases, with 11 bases lying between them. CDR3 sequence reads: CASSQTNPYEQYF. DNA for the CDR3: TGTGCCAGCAGCCAGACAAATCCCTACGAGCAGTACTTC.

The V gene is TRBV4-2, the J gene TRBJ1-3, with 7 bases fitting TRBD1. CDR1 and CDR2 (germline): LGHNA, YNFKEQ. V gave up 1 base and J gave up 7 bases; unmatched junction bases: 16. This CDR3 has 18 amino acids. CDR3 sequence reads: CASSQGVARGNSQNTIYF. CDR3 bases: TGTGCCAGCAGCCAAGGGGTCGCCAGGGGGAACAGCCAGAACACCATATATTTT.

This clonotype was observed many times. The genes are TRBV20-1 and TRBJ2-2; 11 positions agree with TRBD2. Germline lookup yields CDR1 DFQATT and CDR2 SNEGSKA (reference sequence). The CDR3 extends over 14 amino acids. In DNA form, the CDR3 reads TGCAAACACCGACTAGCGGGAAACACCGGGGAGCTGTTTTTT. Its protein product is CKHRLAGNTGELFF.

The J gene is TRBJ2-1, the V gene TRBV12-3 or TRBV12-4; a possible D gene is TRBD2 (6 bases). Trimming took 3 bases from V and 1 from J, leaving 13 bases between them. The CDR3 has 16 amino acids. CDR3 DNA sequence: TGTGCCAGCAGTTTCGGGGGTTCAAGGTCCTACAATGAGCAGTTCTTC. This sequence encodes CASSFGGSRSYNEQFF.

On this clonotype: The junction differs from germline at one of its ends, possibly a read error. This chain uses TRBV7-9 with TRBJ1-4; 7 positions agree with TRBD1. Germline V gene sequence: CDR1 SEHNR, CDR2 FQNEAQ (reference sequence). The CDR3 is 15 amino acids. The CDR3: CASSQRGLTNEKQFF. In DNA, the CDR3 is TGTGCCAGCAGCCAAAGGGGGCTTACTAATGAAAAACAGTTTTTT. Together with reference TRBV7-9 and TRBJ1-4, the CDR3 gives the full variable domain: DTGVSQNPRHKITKRGQNVTFRCDPISEHNRLYWYRQTLGQGPEFLTYFQNEAQLEKSRLLSDRFSAERPKGSFSTLEIQRTEQGDSAMYLCASSQRGLTNEKQFFGSGTQLSVL.

The rearrangement links TRBV7-9 to TRBJ2-1, with 14 positions matching TRBD2. Trimming at V came to 5 bases and at J to 12 bases, leaving 12 bases not matched to a gene. CDR3 length equals 16 residues. Germline V gives CDR1 SEHNR, CDR2 FQNEAQ (reference sequence). This CDR3 reads CASSRQGTSGGLRQFF. Here the CDR3 DNA reads TGTGCCAGCAGCCGTCAGGGGACTAGCGGGGGCCTTAGGCAGTTCTTC.

There are many counts of this clonotype. The V and J genes are TRBV5-4 and TRBJ2-3, with D possibly TRBD2 on 5 matching bases. This CDR3 has 15 amino acids. Germline lookup yields CDR1 SGHNT and CDR2 YYREEE (reference sequence). Trimming stripped 1 base from V and 2 bases from J, with 11 bases between. CDR3 sequence: CASSLLSLATDTQYF. For the CDR3, the DNA is TGTGCCAGCAGCTTGTTATCCCTAGCCACAGATACGCAGTATTTT.

This clonotype occurred a few times. The CDR3 is CASSQDGTGSWEQYF. CDR3 bases: TGTGCCAGCAGCCAAGACGGAACAGGGAGTTGGGAGCAGTACTTC. The chain uses TRBV4-2 and TRBJ2-7; perhaps TRBD1 as D (6 bases). Germline lookup yields CDR1 LGHNA and CDR2 YNFKEQ. This CDR3 comprises 15 residues. The V end lost 0 bases, the J end lost 7 bases, and 16 bases lay between the germline ends.

A few counts support this clonotype. This sequence joins TRBV20-1 and TRBJ2-2; D ambiguous. CDR1 is DFQATT, CDR2 SNEGSKA, per germline (reference sequence). This CDR3 contains 13 residues. V lost 0 bases to trimming and J lost 1 base, with 3 bases between them. The DNA for the CDR3 is TGCAGTGCTAGAGAGGGGAACACCGGGGAGCTGTTTTTT. It translates to CSAREGNTGELFF.

The V gene is TRBV7-2, the J gene TRBJ1-6; 11 positions match TRBD1. V lost 1 base, J lost 10 bases, and 6 bases stayed unmatched. This CDR3 has 16 amino acids. CDR1 SGHTA and CDR2 FQGNSA come from the germline V gene. The CDR3 DNA reads TGTGCCAGCAGCTTAGGAGGACAGGGGGCATTCTCACCCCTCCACTTT. It encodes CASSLGGQGAFSPLHF. The full variable domain, its missing parts supplied by reference TRBV7-2 and TRBJ1-6, is GAGVSQSPSNKVTEKGKDVELRCDPISGHTALYWYRQSLGQGLEFLIYFQGNSAPDKSGLPSDRFSAERTGGSVSTLTIQRTQQEDSAVYLCASSLGGQGAFSPLHFGNGTRLTVT.

This clonotype was counted only a few times. The chain employs TRBV7-9 and TRBJ2-6, with D perhaps assigned TRBD1 or TRBD2 (5 bases each). Trimming removed 4 bases from V and 1 base from J, with 11 bases in between. This CDR3 has 16 residues. Germline-derived CDR1 and CDR2 are SEHNR and FQNEAQ (reference sequence). The DNA for the CDR3 is TGTGCCAGCAGCTACGGGGCCAGGTCTGGGGCCAACGTCCTGACTTTC. This encodes CASSYGARSGANVLTF.

The chain carries TRBV25-1 and TRBJ2-7; D not resolved. V dropped 2 bases and J dropped 6 bases, with 11 bases sitting between them. This CDR3 has 13 amino acids. The germline V gene encodes CDR1 MGHDK and CDR2 SYGVNS. The CDR3 protein is CASSENRAIEQYF. CDR3 DNA: TGTGCCAGCAGTGAAAACCGGGCCATCGAGCAGTACTTC.

J is TRBJ1-1 and V is TRBV7-9, with a weak D call TRBD1 (6 bases). Looked up from germline, CDR1 is SEHNR and CDR2 is FQNEAQ (reference sequence). The CDR3 is made up of 11 amino acids. V shed 6 bases and J shed 11 bases, with 13 bases lying between them. CDR3 nucleotides: TGTGCCAGCAGTGCCACAGGGTCGGCTTTCTTT. This codes for CASSATGSAFF.

This chain links TRBV4-1 with TRBJ2-5; 8 bases are a match to TRBD2. Germline trimming cut 0 bases from V and 0 bases from J; bases unmatched to any gene: 3. The CDR3 contains 16 residues. The germline CDR1 and CDR2 sequences are MGHRA and YSYEKL. The DNA of the CDR3 is TGCGCCAGCAGCCAAGATTGGCGGGGGGACCAAGAGACCCAGTACTTC. Amino acid sequence: CASSQDWRGDQETQYF.

This clonotype has just a few counts. The CDR3 DNA reads TGTGCCAGCAGCTCGGAGGACACCGGGGAGCTGTTTTTT. Protein product: CASSSEDTGELFF. The rearrangement links TRBV7-3 to TRBJ2-2, with D possibly being TRBD2 (5 bases). V lost 4 bases and J lost 3, with 6 bases in between. The CDR3 is 13 residues long. Germline CDR1 is SGHTA and CDR2 is FQGTGA.

The chain links TRBV6-1 to TRBJ2-3, with D perhaps matching TRBD1 (5 bases). This CDR3 is 13 amino acids long. V lost 8 bases and J lost 1, with 10 bases in between. The germline V gene encodes CDR1 MNHNS and CDR2 SASEGT. The CDR3 sequence is CASRVGGTDTQYF. The CDR3 nucleotides read TGTGCCAGCCGAGTAGGGGGCACAGATACGCAGTATTTT.

In its sample, this clonotype was seen many times. The chain employs TRBV5-1 and TRBJ2-3; tentatively, D is TRBD1 or TRBD2 (5 bases each). Germline CDR1 is SGHRS and CDR2 is YFSETQ. Trimming pared 3 bases from V and 5 bases from J, leaving 19 bases between. This CDR3 has 16 amino acids. The DNA of the CDR3 is TGCGCCAGCAGCTACCTGGACACGCCCCGGGGAGATACGCAGTATTTT. It is translated as CASSYLDTPRGDTQYF.

There are a few counts of this clonotype. The J gene is TRBJ2-6, the V gene TRBV29-1, with 8 bases aligning to TRBD2. The CDR3 covers 14 residues. J gave up 3 bases and V 8 bases, and 6 bases lay outside the gene matches. Germline V gene lookup returns CDR1 SQVTM and CDR2 ANQGSEA. CDR3 nucleotides: TGCAGCACCTTCGGGGGGGTTGGGGCCAACGTCCTGACTTTC. This gives the protein CSTFGGVGANVLTF.

The V call is TRBV5-1, the J call TRBJ2-1; D is unresolved. Germline V gene lookup returns CDR1 SGHRS and CDR2 YFSETQ. Trimming shortened V by 2 bases and J by 0 bases, and 9 bases separated the two germline ends. CDR3 length: 15 amino acids. The chain's CDR3 is CASSLFGDSYNEQFF. CDR3 DNA: TGCGCCAGCAGCTTATTCGGCGACTCCTACAATGAGCAGTTCTTC.

The chain recombines TRBV7-2 with TRBJ2-7, with a possible D match to TRBD2 (5 bases). The V gene lost 8 bases and the J gene lost 3 bases, with 23 bases spanning the gap. Germline V gene sequence: CDR1 SGHTA, CDR2 FQGNSA. CDR3 length: 16 amino acids. The CDR3 sequence: CASGPDYPKCHYEQYV. DNA of the CDR3: TGTGCCAGCGGACCCGACTACCCAAAGTGTCACTACGAGCAGTACGTC.

This clonotype was counted ten times or more. The chain recombines TRBV19 with TRBJ2-1; D may be TRBD1 (5 bases). Trimming removed 3 bases from V and 7 bases from J, with 19 bases in between. Germline V gene sequence: CDR1 LNHDA, CDR2 SQIVND (reference sequence). The CDR3 extends over 16 amino acids. Here the CDR3 DNA reads TGTGCCAGTAGTATGGTAGGGGATCCCAATACGAATGAGCAGTTCTTC. Amino acids: CASSMVGDPNTNEQFF. The complete variable domain, with remaining parts taken from reference TRBV19 and TRBJ2-1, reads DGGITQSPKYLFRKEGQNVTLSCEQNLNHDAMYWYRQDPGQGLRLIYYSQIVNDFQKGDIAEGYSVSREKKESFPLTVTSAQKNPTAFYLCASSMVGDPNTNEQFFGPGTRLTVL.

This chain connects TRBV29-1 to TRBJ2-7; TRBD2 aligns across 7 bases. The J segment lost 6 bases and the V segment lost 4 bases, leaving 9 bases of the junction unmatched. Germline V gives CDR1 SQVTM, CDR2 ANQGSEA. The CDR3 loop spans 13 amino acids. This CDR3 reads CSVVRPSGGEQYF. The DNA of the CDR3 is TGCAGCGTTGTCAGACCTAGCGGAGGCGAGCAGTACTTC.

V usage is TRBV20-1 and J usage is TRBJ2-2, with D perhaps matching TRBD1 (5 bases). The CDR3 covers 11 residues. V lost 6 bases and J 7 bases, leaving 9 bases between the germline ends. Germline lookup yields CDR1 DFQATT and CDR2 SNEGSKA (reference sequence). For the CDR3, the DNA is TGCAGTGCGACAGAAGGCGGGGAGCTGTTTTTT. It encodes CSATEGGELFF.

CDR3 amino acids: CASSLRRAGENEQFF. CDR3 bases: TGTGCCAGCAGCTTACGCCGGGCGGGGGAGAATGAGCAGTTCTTC. The chain links TRBV7-9 to TRBJ2-1; TRBD2 aligns across 7 bases. Germline CDR1 reads SEHNR; CDR2 reads FQNEAQ (reference sequence). The V segment lost 2 bases and the J segment 7 bases; nucleotides outside the gene matches: 8. The CDR3 totals 15 residues.